The sequence of this T cell receptor beta chain was determined in a study of shared clonotypes between healthy human individuals. Concerning this clone: Its cognate antigen is unknown.

The germline V gene has CDR1 LNHDA and CDR2 SQIVND (reference sequence). The CDR3 totals 17 residues. V shed 0 bases and J 6 bases; nucleotides not matched to a gene: 10. CD4+ cells underwent separation, giving CD45RA+ naive and CD45RA-negative memory subsets. Whole-study findings and limits: Naive subsets generally had larger estimated richness than memory subsets.

The sorted-subset replicate PCRs were given approximately 190 ng DNA, which is approximately 30,000 T cell genomes. Sequencing was performed with immunoSEQ multiplex PCR; in TCRdb, only in-frame clones are kept and a portion is missing. The sample records 2 million to 3 million clones, 93% being singletons. Material: naive CD4+ T cells from PBMCs. Subset defined: CD45RA+ positively selected. The sequence was obtained from a man aged 18-30 years in good health. Some clones in this sample may be carry-over from other donors' samples. The chain has TRBV19 and TRBJ2-1; 8 nucleotides agree with TRBD2. CDR3 sequence (DNA): TGTGCCAGTAGTATAGATTGGCGGGAGGCCAATCCCAATGAGCAGTTCTTC. The encoded protein is CASSIDWREANPNEQFF.